This entry lists 11 T cell receptor beta chains sequenced from one sample in a study of blood T cell repertoires in COVID-19. The method was immunoSEQ multiplex PCR; TCRdb's version includes in-frame clones alone and lacks a portion of them. The sample lists about 300,000 clones, roughly 85% occurring once. Sample: PBMCs or T cells enriched from blood (not recorded which). These receptors originate from a woman aged 25 to 39 who had been exposed to COVID-19.

V is TRBV18 and J is TRBJ1-4, with 9 bases lining up with TRBD1. Germline V gene data show CDR1 as KGHSH and CDR2 as LQKENI. This CDR3 spans 15 amino acids. V lost 2 bases and J lost 8; bases outside the gene matches: 6. The CDR3 sequence: CASSPTQGAREKLFF. DNA for the CDR3: TGTGCCAGCTCACCAACACAGGGGGCTCGCGAAAAACTGTTTTTT. Drawing the rest from reference TRBV18 and TRBJ1-4, the complete variable domain is NAGVMQNPRHLVRRRGQEARLRCSPMKGHSHVYWYRQLPEEGLKFMVYLQKENIIDESGMPKERFSAEFPKEGPSILRIQQVVRGDSAAYFCASSPTQGAREKLFFGSGTQLSVL.

The CDR3 bases are TGTGCCAGCAGTTTATATATCGGGACAGGGGGGGATGAGCAGTTCTTC. Its protein is CASSLYIGTGGDEQFF. This chain joins TRBV28 and TRBJ2-1, with TRBD1 identical over 11 bases. CDR1 is MDHEN and CDR2 is SYDVKM in the germline V gene. CDR3 length: 16 amino acids. Trimming cost V 1 base and J 8 bases; bases outside gene matches: 7.

Turning to this clone: Other DNA sequences in the sample encode the same CDR3. This chain connects TRBV7-9 to TRBJ1-4, with D possibly being TRBD1 (6 bases). V was trimmed by 1 base and J by 7 bases, leaving 7 bases between them. CDR3 length: 13 amino acids. Germline CDR1 SEHNR, CDR2 FQNEAQ (reference sequence). The CDR3 loop is CASSLEGGEKLFF. Written as DNA, the CDR3 is TGTGCCAGCAGCTTAGAAGGGGGTGAAAAACTGTTTTTT.

The chain uses TRBV27 and TRBJ2-5; D is perhaps TRBD1 (5 bases). This CDR3 is built from 16 residues. V lost 0 bases and J lost 5, with 16 bases in between. Germline V gene sequence: CDR1 MNHEY, CDR2 SMNVEV (reference sequence). The CDR3 reads CASSLSSTVPGETQYF. For the CDR3, the DNA is TGTGCCAGCAGTTTATCTTCGACAGTTCCAGGGGAGACCCAGTACTTC.

J is TRBJ2-7 and V is TRBV28; 8 nucleotides match TRBD1. Per germline, CDR1 MDHEN and CDR2 SYDVKM. V was clipped by 5 bases and J by 0 bases; unmatched bases: 6. There are 15 residues in the CDR3. The CDR3 coding sequence is TGTGCCAGCAGTCCTTTACAGGGGGACTCCTACGAGCAGTACTTC. Protein sequence: CASSPLQGDSYEQYF.

This clone was observed a single time. This rearrangement joins TRBV5-1 to TRBJ2-2, with D unclear. The ends were cut back, 3 bases at V and 5 bases at J, with 11 bases in the middle. Per the germline V gene, CDR1 is SGHRS and CDR2 is YFSETQ. The CDR3 sequence is 14 residues long. This CDR3 reads CASSSTPSTGELFF. CDR3 nucleotides: TGCGCCAGCAGCTCCACTCCTAGTACCGGGGAGCTGTTTTTT.

J is TRBJ2-7 and V is TRBV10-1; 11 bases fit TRBD2. Germline V lookup: CDR1 WNHNN, CDR2 SYGVQD (reference sequence). This CDR3 contains 17 residues. V shed 4 bases, J shed 3 bases, and the junction held 11 bases outside the gene matches. CDR3 DNA: TGCGCCAGCAGTGCCTCCGGGACTAGCGGAACCCGCTACGAGCAGTACTTC. It encodes CASSASGTSGTRYEQYF.

This clone was found once. This chain links TRBV5-1 with TRBJ1-2; 9 nucleotides align to TRBD1. The length of the CDR3 is 14 residues. From germline, CDR1 is SGHRS and CDR2 YFSETQ. Trimming at V came to 2 bases and at J to 8 bases, leaving 7 bases not matched to a gene. In DNA, the CDR3 is TGCGCCAGCAGCTTTACAGGGGGCGGGAAAGGCTACACCTTC. Translation gives CASSFTGGGKGYTF. Filled out from reference TRBV5-1 and TRBJ1-2, the complete variable domain reads KAGVTQTPRYLIKTRGQQVTLSCSPISGHRSVSWYQQTPGQGLQFLFEYFSETQRNKGNFPGRFSGRQFSNSRSEMNVSTLELGDSALYLCASSFTGGGKGYTFGSGTRLTVV.

This clone is a singleton in its sample. This chain links TRBV6-5 with TRBJ2-7, with D possibly matching TRBD2 (6 bases). The CDR3 covers 15 residues. The germline V and J ends were trimmed by 7 bases and 8 bases, with 24 bases remaining between them. The V gene's germline CDR1 is MNHEY and CDR2 SVGAGI. CDR3 sequence: CASTTWGGGLLKQYF. CDR3 nucleotides: TGTGCCAGCACCACTTGGGGTGGGGGACTCCTCAAGCAGTACTTC.

The genes are TRBV5-4 and TRBJ1-2, with a possible D match to TRBD1 (5 bases). The CDR3 sequence is 15 residues long. Per germline, CDR1 SGHNT and CDR2 YYREEE (reference sequence). V dropped 4 bases and J dropped 4 bases, with 17 bases sitting between them. The CDR3 coding sequence is TGTGCCAGCAGCCGAGGCTGGGGGGAGGGCTATGGCTACACCTTC. Its protein product is CASSRGWGEGYGYTF.

V is TRBV7-8 and J is TRBJ1-4, with D possibly matching TRBD1 (6 bases). Germline CDR1 and CDR2: SGHVS and FQNEAQ. The CDR3 runs to 16 residues. Trimming cost V 0 bases and J 4 bases, with 12 bases left between them. CDR3 sequence: CASSLAGQGSNEKLFF. CDR3 nucleotide sequence: TGTGCCAGCAGCTTAGCGGGGCAGGGGAGTAATGAAAAACTGTTTTTT.